The entry below gives a single T cell receptor (beta chain) sequence along with its context. Per germline, CDR1 MNHEY and CDR2 SVGAGI. The ends were cut back, 6 bases at V and 1 base at J, with 12 bases in the middle. The CDR3 spans 15 residues. In the authors' workflow: Estimated nucleated cell counts came from reference gene primer amplification. Sequencing used immunoSEQ multiplex PCR; TCRdb keeps in-frame clones, though not all of them. V and J calls and clone size are given by that table; D and trimming were obtained from the DNA. The sample consists of 45,000 to 50,000 clones, roughly nine tenths of them appearing once. This specimen comes from a study of blood T cell repertoires in COVID-19. Study-level information: Spain, Italy and the United States supplied samples that represented acute and convalescent COVID-19. Sources were T cells, B-cell-depleted T cells, or PBMCs; the material itself was cDNA or gDNA.

The sample consisted of peripheral blood. The chain carries TRBV6-5 and TRBJ2-2, with D possibly TRBD1 on 5 matching bases. This sequence was found in a human donor in a cohort sampled during active COVID-19. In DNA form, the CDR3 reads TGTGCCAGCAGGGTGGGGCAGCTGAACACCGGGGAGCTGTTTTTT. Amino acids: CASRVGQLNTGELFF.